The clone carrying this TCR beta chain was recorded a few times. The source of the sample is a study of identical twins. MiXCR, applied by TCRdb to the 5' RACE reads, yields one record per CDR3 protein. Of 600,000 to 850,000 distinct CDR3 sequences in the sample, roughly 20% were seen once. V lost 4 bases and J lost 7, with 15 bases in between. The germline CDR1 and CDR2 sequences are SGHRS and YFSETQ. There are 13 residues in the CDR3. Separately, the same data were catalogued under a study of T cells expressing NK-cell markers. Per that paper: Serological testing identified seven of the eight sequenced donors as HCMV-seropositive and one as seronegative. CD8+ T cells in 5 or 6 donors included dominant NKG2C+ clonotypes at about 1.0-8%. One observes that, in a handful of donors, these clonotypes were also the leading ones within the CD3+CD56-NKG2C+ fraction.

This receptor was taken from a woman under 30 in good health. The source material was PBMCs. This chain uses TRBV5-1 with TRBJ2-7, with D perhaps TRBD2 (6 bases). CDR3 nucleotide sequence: TGCGCCAGCAGCCGCGGAGACAGCGGGGAGCAGTACTTC. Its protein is CASSRGDSGEQYF. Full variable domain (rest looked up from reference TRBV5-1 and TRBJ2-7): KAGVTQTPRYLIKTRGQQVTLSCSPISGHRSVSWYQQTPGQGLQFLFEYFSETQRNKGNFPGRFSGRQFSNSRSEMNVSTLELGDSALYLCASSRGDSGEQYFGPGTRLTVT.